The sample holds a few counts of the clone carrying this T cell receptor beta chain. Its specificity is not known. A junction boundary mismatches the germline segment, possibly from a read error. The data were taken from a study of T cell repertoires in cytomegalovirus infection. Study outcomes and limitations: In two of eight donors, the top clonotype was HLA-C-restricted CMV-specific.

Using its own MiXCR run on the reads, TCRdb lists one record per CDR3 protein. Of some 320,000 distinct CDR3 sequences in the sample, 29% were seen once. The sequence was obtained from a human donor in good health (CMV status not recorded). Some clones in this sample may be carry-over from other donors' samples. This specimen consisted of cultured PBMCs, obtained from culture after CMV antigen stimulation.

CDR3 amino acids: CASSPGASRTDTQYF. Here the CDR3 DNA reads TGTGCTAGCAGCCCCGGGGCGAGCAGGACAGATACGCAGTATTTT. The V call is TRBV7-7, the J call TRBJ2-3; possibly TRBD1 or TRBD2 for D (5 bases each). CDR1 and CDR2 (germline): SSHAT, FNYEAQ (reference sequence). CDR3 length: 15 residues.